Below are 3 T cell receptor beta chains sequenced from a single sample in a study of blood T cell repertoires in COVID-19. Generated by immunoSEQ multiplex PCR, the TCRdb table keeps only in-frame clones and is missing some. The profile shows about 270,000 clones, approximately 90% of them singletons. Specimen: PBMCs or T cells enriched from blood (not recorded which). The receptors originated from a woman aged 45-59 years who had recovered from COVID-19.

Notes on this clone: Other DNA sequences within the sample encode an identical CDR3. The genes are TRBV24-1 and TRBJ1-2, with 7 bases that match TRBD1. V trimming: 5 bases; J trimming: 0 bases; junction bases outside the gene matches: 5. Germline V lookup: CDR1 KGHDR, CDR2 SFDVKD. This CDR3 is 15 amino acids long. The CDR3 reads CATSATTGANYGYTF. Written as DNA, the CDR3 is TGTGCCACCAGTGCGACAACAGGGGCTAACTATGGCTACACCTTC.

The V and J genes are TRBV28 and TRBJ2-1, with TRBD2 identical over 13 bases. CDR1 and CDR2 (germline): MDHEN, SYDVKM. The CDR3 totals 16 residues. J lost 8 bases, V lost 4 bases, and 8 bases had no gene match. The CDR3 DNA reads TGTGCCAGCAGTTCTGGACTAGCGGGAGTTTTCTATGAGCAGTTCTTC. As protein: CASSSGLAGVFYEQFF. The whole variable domain, filled in from reference TRBV28 and TRBJ2-1, reads DVKVTQSSRYLVKRTGEKVFLECVQDMDHENMFWYRQDPGLGLRLIYFSYDVKMKEKGDIPEGYSVSREKKERFSLILESASTNQTSMYLCASSSGLAGVFYEQFFGPGTRLTVL.

This chain joins TRBV28 and TRBJ2-1; 10 positions match TRBD2. The CDR3 length is 14 residues. V was pared by 7 bases and J by 7 bases, with 7 bases of the junction left unmatched. CDR1 is MDHEN, CDR2 SYDVKM, per germline. This CDR3 reads CASKLAGSRNEQFF. CDR3 in DNA: TGTGCCAGCAAACTAGCGGGGAGCCGGAATGAGCAGTTCTTC.